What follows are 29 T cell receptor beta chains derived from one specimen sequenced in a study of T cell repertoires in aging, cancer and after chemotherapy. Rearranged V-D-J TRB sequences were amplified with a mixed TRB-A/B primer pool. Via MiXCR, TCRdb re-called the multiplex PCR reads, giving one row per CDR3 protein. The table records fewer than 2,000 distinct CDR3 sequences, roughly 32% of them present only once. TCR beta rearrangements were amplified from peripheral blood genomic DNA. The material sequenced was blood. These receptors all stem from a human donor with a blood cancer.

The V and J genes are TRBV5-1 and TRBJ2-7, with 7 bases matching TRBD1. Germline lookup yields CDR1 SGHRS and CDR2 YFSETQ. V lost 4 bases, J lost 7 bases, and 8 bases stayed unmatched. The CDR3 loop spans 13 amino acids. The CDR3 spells CASSPDRFGEQYF. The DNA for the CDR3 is TGCGCCAGCAGCCCGGACAGGTTTGGTGAGCAGTACTTC.

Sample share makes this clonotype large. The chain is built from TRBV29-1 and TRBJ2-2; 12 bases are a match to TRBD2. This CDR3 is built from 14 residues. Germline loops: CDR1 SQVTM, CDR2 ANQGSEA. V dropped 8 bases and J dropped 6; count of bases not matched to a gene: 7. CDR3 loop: CSTLASGGAGELFF. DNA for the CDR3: TGCAGCACGCTGGCTAGCGGGGGGGCCGGGGAGCTGTTTTTT.

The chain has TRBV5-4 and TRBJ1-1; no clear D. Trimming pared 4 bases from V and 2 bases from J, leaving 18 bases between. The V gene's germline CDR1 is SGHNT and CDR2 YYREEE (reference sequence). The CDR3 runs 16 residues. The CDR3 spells CASSPTYGQINTEAFF. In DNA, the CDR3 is TGTGCCAGCAGCCCCACCTACGGCCAAATAAACACTGAAGCTTTCTTT.

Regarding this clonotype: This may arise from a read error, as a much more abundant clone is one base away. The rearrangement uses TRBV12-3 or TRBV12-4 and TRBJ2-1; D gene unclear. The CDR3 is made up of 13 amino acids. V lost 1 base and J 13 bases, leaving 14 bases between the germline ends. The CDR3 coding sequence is TGTGCCAGCAGTTTAGAGAGTGGCGAGACCCAGTTCTTC. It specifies CASSLESGETQFF.

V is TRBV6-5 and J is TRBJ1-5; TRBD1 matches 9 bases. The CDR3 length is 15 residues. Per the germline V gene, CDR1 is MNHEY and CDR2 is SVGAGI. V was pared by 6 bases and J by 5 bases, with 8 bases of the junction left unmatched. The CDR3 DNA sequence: TGTGCCAGCAGCGTCAGGGACAGGGACGATCAGCCCCAGCATTTT. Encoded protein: CASSVRDRDDQPQHF.

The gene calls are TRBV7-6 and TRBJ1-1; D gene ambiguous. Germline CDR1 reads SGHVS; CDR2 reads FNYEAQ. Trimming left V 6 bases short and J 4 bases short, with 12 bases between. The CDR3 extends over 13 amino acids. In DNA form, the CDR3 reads TGTGCCAGCAGGCGTAGGGATAGCACTGAAGCTTTCTTT. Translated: CASRRRDSTEAFF.

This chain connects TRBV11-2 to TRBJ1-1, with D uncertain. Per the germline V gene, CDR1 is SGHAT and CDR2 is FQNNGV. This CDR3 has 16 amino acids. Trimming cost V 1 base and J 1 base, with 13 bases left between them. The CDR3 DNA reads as TGTGCCAGCAGCTTAGGTAGGGCCGGTCAGAACACTGAAGCTTTCTTT. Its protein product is CASSLGRAGQNTEAFF.

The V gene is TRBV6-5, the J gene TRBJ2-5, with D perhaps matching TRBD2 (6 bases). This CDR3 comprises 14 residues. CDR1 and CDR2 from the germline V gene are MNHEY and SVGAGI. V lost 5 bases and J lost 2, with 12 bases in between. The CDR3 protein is CASSVGGLQETQYF. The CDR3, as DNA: TGTGCCAGCAGTGTTGGGGGGTTGCAAGAGACCCAGTACTTC.

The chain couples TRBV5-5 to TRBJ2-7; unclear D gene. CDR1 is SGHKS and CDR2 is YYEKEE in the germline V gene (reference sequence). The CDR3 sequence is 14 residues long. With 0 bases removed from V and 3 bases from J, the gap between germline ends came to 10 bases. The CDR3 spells CASSLAATYYEQYF. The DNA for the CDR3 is TGTGCCAGCAGCTTGGCGGCAACCTACTACGAGCAGTACTTC.

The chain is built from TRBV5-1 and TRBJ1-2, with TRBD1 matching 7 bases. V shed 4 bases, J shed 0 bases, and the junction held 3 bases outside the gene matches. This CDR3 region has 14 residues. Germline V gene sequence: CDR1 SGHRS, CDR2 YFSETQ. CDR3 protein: CASSRQGTNYGYTF. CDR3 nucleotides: TGCGCCAGCAGCCGACAGGGTACTAACTATGGCTACACCTTC.

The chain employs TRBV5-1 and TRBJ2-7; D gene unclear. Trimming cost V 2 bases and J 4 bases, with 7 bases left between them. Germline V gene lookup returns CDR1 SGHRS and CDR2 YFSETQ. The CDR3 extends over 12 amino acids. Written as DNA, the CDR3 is TGCGCCAGCAGCTTAACCAAGTACGAGCAGTACTTC. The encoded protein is CASSLTKYEQYF.

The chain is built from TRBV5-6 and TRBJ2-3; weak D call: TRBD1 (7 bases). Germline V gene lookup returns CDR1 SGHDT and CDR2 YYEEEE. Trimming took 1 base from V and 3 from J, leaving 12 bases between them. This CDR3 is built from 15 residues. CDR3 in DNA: TGTGCCAGCAGCTTGCAGGGGGACTGGACAGATACGCAGTATTTT. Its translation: CASSLQGDWTDTQYF.

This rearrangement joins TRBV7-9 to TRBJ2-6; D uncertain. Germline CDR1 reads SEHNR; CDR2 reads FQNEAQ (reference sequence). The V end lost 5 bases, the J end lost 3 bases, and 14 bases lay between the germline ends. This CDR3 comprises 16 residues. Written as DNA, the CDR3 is TGTGCCAGCAGCCCGCAATACCGCGTTGGGGCCAACGTCCTGACTTTC. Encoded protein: CASSPQYRVGANVLTF.

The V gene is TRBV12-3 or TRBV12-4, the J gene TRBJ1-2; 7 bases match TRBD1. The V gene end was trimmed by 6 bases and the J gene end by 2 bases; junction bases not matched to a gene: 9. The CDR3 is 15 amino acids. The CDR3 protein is CASSRPSQGNYGYTF. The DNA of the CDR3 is TGTGCCAGCAGCCGCCCTTCACAGGGGAACTATGGCTACACCTTC.

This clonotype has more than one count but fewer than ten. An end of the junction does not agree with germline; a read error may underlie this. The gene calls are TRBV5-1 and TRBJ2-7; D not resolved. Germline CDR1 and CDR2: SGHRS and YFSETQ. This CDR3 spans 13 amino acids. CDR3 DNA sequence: TGTGCCAGCAGCTTAGTGGGCCAAGAAGAGCAGTACTTC. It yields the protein CASSLVGQEEQYF.

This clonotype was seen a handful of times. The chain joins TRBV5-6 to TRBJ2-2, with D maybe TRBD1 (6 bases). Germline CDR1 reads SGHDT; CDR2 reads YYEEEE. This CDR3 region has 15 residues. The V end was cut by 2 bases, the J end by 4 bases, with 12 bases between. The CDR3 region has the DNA TGTGCCAGCAGCTTTCTACAGGGTCGCACCGGGGAGCTGTTTTTT. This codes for CASSFLQGRTGELFF. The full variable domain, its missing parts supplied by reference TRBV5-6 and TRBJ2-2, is DAGVTQSPTHLIKTRGQQVTLRCSPKSGHDTVSWYQQALGQGPQFIFQYYEEEERQRGNFPDRFSGHQFPNYSSELNVNALLLGDSALYLCASSFLQGRTGELFFGEGSRLTVL.

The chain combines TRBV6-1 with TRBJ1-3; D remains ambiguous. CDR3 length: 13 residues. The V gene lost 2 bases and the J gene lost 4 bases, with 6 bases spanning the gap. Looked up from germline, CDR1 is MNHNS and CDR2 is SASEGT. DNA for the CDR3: TGTGCCAGCAGTGAATGGCACGGAAACACCATATATTTT. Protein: CASSEWHGNTIYF.

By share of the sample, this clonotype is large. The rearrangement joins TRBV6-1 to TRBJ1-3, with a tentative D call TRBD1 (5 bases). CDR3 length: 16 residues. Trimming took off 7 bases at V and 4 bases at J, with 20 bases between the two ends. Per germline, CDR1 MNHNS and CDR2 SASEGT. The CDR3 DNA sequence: TGTGCCAGCAAGCTCGAGGGGTATCTGTTGGGAAACACCATATATTTT. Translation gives CASKLEGYLLGNTIYF.

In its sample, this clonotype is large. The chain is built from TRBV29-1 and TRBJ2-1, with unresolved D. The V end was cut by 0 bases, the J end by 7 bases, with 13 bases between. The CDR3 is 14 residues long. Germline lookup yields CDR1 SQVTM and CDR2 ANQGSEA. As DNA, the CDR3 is TGCAGCGTTGAAGATCTTTCCAAAGTGAATGAGCAGTTCTTC. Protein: CSVEDLSKVNEQFF.

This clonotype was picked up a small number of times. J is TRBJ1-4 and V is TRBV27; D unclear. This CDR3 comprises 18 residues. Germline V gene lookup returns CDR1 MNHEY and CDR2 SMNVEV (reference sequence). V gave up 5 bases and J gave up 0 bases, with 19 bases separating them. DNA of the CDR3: TGTGCCAGCAGTCCGATTTCAGCCTGGGGTGCAACTAATGAAAAACTGTTTTTT. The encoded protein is CASSPISAWGATNEKLFF.

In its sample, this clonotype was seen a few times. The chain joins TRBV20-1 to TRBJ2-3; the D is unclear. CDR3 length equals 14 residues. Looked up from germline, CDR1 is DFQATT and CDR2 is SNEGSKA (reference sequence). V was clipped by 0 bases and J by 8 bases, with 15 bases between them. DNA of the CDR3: TGCAGTGCTAGAGATCTGACTCTGCGTCTTACGCAGTATTTT. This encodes CSARDLTLRLTQYF.

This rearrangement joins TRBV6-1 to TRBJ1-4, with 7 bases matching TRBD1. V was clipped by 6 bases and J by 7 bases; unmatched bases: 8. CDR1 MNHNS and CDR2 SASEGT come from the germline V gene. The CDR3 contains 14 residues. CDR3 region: CASRGRQGSEKLFF. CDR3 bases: TGTGCCAGCAGAGGGAGACAGGGAAGTGAAAAACTGTTTTTT.

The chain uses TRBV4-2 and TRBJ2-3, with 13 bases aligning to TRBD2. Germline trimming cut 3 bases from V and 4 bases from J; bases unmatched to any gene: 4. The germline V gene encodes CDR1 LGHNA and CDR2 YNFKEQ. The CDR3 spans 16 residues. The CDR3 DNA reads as TGTGCCAGCAGCCAGGAAACTAGCGGGGGGGCAGATACGCAGTATTTT. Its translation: CASSQETSGGADTQYF.

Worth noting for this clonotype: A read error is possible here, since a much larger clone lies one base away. CDR3: CASSLGGGTGELFF. The CDR3 DNA reads as TGTGCCAGCAGCTTGGGAGGGGGCACCGGGGAGCTGTTTTTT. J is TRBJ2-2 and V is TRBV5-6, with D possibly TRBD1 on 6 matching bases. This CDR3 has 14 amino acids. Germline values: CDR1 SGHDT, CDR2 YYEEEE. Trimming left V 0 bases short and J 4 bases short, with 7 bases between. Full variable domain (outside the CDR3, taken from reference TRBV5-6 and TRBJ2-2): DAGVTQSPTHLIKTRGQQVTLRCSPKSGHDTVSWYQQALGQGPQFIFQYYEEEERQRGNFPDRFSGHQFPNYSSELNVNALLLGDSALYLCASSLGGGTGELFFGEGSRLTVL.

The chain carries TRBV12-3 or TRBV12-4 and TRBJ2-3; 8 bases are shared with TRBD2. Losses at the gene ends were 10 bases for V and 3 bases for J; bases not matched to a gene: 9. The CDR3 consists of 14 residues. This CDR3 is CATTRGTSTDTQYF. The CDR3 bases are TGTGCCACGACCCGGGGGACTAGTACAGATACGCAGTATTTT.

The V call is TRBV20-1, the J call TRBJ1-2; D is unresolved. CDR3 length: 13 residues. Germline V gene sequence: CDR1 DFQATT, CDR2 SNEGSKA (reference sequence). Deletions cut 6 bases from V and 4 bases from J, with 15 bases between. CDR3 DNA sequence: TGCAGTGCAAGTACTGGGGATGGCTATGGCTACACCTTC. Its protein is CSASTGDGYGYTF.

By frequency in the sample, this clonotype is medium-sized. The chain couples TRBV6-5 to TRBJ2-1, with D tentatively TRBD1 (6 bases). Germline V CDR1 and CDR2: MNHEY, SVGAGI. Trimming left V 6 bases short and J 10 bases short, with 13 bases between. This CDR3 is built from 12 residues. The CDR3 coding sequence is TGTGCCAGCAGGTCCACAGGGACGGAGCAGTTCTTC. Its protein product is CASRSTGTEQFF.

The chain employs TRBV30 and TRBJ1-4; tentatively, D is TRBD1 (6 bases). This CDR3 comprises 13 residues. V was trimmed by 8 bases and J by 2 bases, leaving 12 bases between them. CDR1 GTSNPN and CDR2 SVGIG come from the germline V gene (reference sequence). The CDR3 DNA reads TGTGCCCGGGGGGGGGGCACTAATGAAAAACTGTTTTTT. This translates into CARGGGTNEKLFF.

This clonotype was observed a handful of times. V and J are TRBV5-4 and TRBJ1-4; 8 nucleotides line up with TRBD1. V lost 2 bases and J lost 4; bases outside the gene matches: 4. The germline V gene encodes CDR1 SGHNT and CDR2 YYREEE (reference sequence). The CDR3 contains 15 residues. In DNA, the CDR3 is TGTGCCAGCAGCTTTAACAGGGGGATTAATGAAAAACTGTTTTTT. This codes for CASSFNRGINEKLFF.